Below, 19 T cell receptor beta chains from the same sample are listed, as sequenced in a study of early T cells in non-severe SARS-CoV-2 infection. TCRdb re-derived calls from the 5' RACE reads in MiXCR, one entry per CDR3 protein. The data contain tens of thousands of distinct CDR3 sequences, 5.8% of them singletons. The sample taken for sequencing was whole blood. The receptor set was obtained from an adult who was a healthcare worker with PCR-confirmed SARS-CoV-2 infection or an uninfected control (not recorded which).

This clonotype has a count of ten or more. The chain is built from TRBV5-6 and TRBJ2-5; 9 bases match TRBD1. The CDR3 extends over 15 amino acids. V gave up 4 bases and J gave up 5 bases; unmatched junction bases: 9. CDR1 is SGHDT, CDR2 YYEEEE, per germline. DNA of the CDR3: TGTGCCAGCAGCCTGGACAGGGGTATTACGGAGACCCAGTACTTC. This translates into CASSLDRGITETQYF. The full variable domain, in which reference TRBV5-6 and TRBJ2-5 provide the parts outside the CDR3, is DAGVTQSPTHLIKTRGQQVTLRCSPKSGHDTVSWYQQALGQGPQFIFQYYEEEERQRGNFPDRFSGHQFPNYSSELNVNALLLGDSALYLCASSLDRGITETQYFGPGTRLLVL.

Many counts were recorded for this clonotype. This chain connects TRBV2 to TRBJ2-3, with D perhaps matching TRBD1 (6 bases). Trimming removed 3 bases from V and 0 bases from J, with 13 bases in between. This CDR3 is built from 16 residues. From germline, CDR1 is SNHLY and CDR2 FYNNEI. The CDR3 is CASSDQGWESTDTQYF. The CDR3 DNA is TGTGCCAGCAGTGATCAGGGGTGGGAGAGCACAGATACGCAGTATTTT.

The rearrangement joins TRBV7-6 to TRBJ2-1; possibly TRBD1 for D (6 bases). V lost 5 bases and J 1 base, leaving 12 bases between the germline ends. Germline V gives CDR1 SGHVS, CDR2 FNYEAQ. CDR3 length: 15 amino acids. CDR3 DNA sequence: TGTGCCAGCAGCCGTGAAGACAGGTCCTACAATGAGCAGTTCTTC. It specifies CASSREDRSYNEQFF.

This clonotype was seen repeatedly, ten times or more. This chain joins TRBV7-2 and TRBJ2-7; D uncertain. Trimming removed 0 bases from V and 1 base from J, with 4 bases in between. Germline CDR1 SGHTA, CDR2 FQGNSA. The CDR3 sequence is 13 residues long. The CDR3 is CASSLAESYEQYF. In nucleotides, the CDR3 is TGTGCCAGCAGCTTAGCGGAGTCCTACGAGCAGTACTTC.

This clonotype was detected many times. The V call is TRBV13, the J call TRBJ1-4; D remains ambiguous. The CDR3 consists of 15 residues. CDR1 is PRHDT and CDR2 is FYEKMQ in the germline V gene (reference sequence). V lost 6 bases and J lost 2, with 13 bases in between. The CDR3 reads CASRSFSGTNEKLFF. CDR3 nucleotides: TGTGCCAGCAGATCTTTCAGTGGGACTAATGAAAAACTGTTTTTT.

Ten or more counts support this clonotype. The chain employs TRBV21-1 and TRBJ1-1. TRBV21-1 is flagged as a pseudogene. The CDR3 spans 15 residues. The CDR3 loop reads CASSRGKGLNTEAFF. The CDR3 DNA follows: TGTGCCAGCAGCAGGGGGAAGGGCCTGAACACTGAAGCTTTCTTT.

The rearrangement uses TRBV20-1 and TRBJ2-1, with a weak D call TRBD2 (6 bases). CDR1 and CDR2 from the germline V gene are DFQATT and SNEGSKA (reference sequence). The CDR3 contains 14 residues. The V gene lost 5 bases and the J gene lost 3 bases, with 14 bases spanning the gap. The CDR3 protein is CSAGGAGNYNEQFF. Written as DNA, the CDR3 is TGCAGTGCTGGAGGGGCTGGGAACTACAATGAGCAGTTCTTC.

There are many counts of this clonotype. V and J are TRBV7-9 and TRBJ2-1; D is possibly TRBD2 (5 bases). The CDR3 consists of 13 residues. V lost 5 bases, J lost 9 bases, and 14 bases lay in between. Germline V gene data show CDR1 as SEHNR and CDR2 as FQNEAQ (reference sequence). CDR3: CASSPPLSGEQFF. The DNA of the CDR3 is TGTGCCAGCAGCCCACCCCTAAGCGGTGAGCAGTTCTTC. Complete variable domain (other parts from reference TRBV7-9 and TRBJ2-1): DTGVSQNPRHKITKRGQNVTFRCDPISEHNRLYWYRQTLGQGPEFLTYFQNEAQLEKSRLLSDRFSAERPKGSFSTLEIQRTEQGDSAMYLCASSPPLSGEQFFGPGTRLTVL.

This clonotype appeared many times. The chain is built from TRBV27 and TRBJ2-6; D may be TRBD2 (6 bases). Germline-derived CDR1 and CDR2 are MNHEY and SMNVEV (reference sequence). V was cut by 4 bases and J by 2 bases, with 21 bases left in between. The CDR3 extends over 19 amino acids. The CDR3 region is CASSWGDLLRGAGANVLTF. CDR3 coding DNA: TGTGCCAGCAGTTGGGGGGACTTACTGAGAGGAGCTGGGGCCAACGTCCTGACTTTC. Based on the CDR3 plus reference TRBV27 and TRBJ2-6, the full variable domain is EAQVTQNPRYLITVTGKKLTVTCSQNMNHEYMSWYRQDPGLGLRQIYYSMNVEVTDKGDVPEGYKVSRKEKRNFPLILESPSPNQTSLYFCASSWGDLLRGAGANVLTFGAGSRLTVL.

This clonotype was picked up many times. The rearrangement links TRBV29-1 to TRBJ2-7, with 9 bases matching TRBD1. V trimming: 5 bases; J trimming: 2 bases; junction bases outside the gene matches: 7. The length of the CDR3 is 14 residues. Germline assignment: CDR1 SQVTM and CDR2 ANQGSEA. The CDR3 reads CSVSTGGAPYEQYF. The CDR3 DNA follows: TGCAGCGTTTCAACAGGGGGCGCCCCCTACGAGCAGTACTTC.

This clonotype was observed at least ten times. CDR3 coding DNA: TGCAGTGCTGGGGGACAGTTCGGGACAGATACGCAGTATTTT. This gives the protein CSAGGQFGTDTQYF. The genes are TRBV20-1 and TRBJ2-3; 7 nucleotides match TRBD1. Germline lookup yields CDR1 DFQATT and CDR2 SNEGSKA (reference sequence). With 5 bases clipped from V and 3 bases from J, the junction kept 8 bases outside the gene matches. CDR3 length: 14 residues.

Only a few counts were recorded for this clonotype. This chain joins TRBV7-2 and TRBJ2-7; D remains unclear. The V end was cut by 5 bases, the J end by 6 bases, with 23 bases between. The CDR3 is 16 residues long. CDR1 is SGHTA and CDR2 is FQGNSA in the germline V gene. The CDR3 DNA follows: TGTGCCAGCAGCCATAGACTGACACGTTACCTTTTCGAGCAGTACTTC. Residues: CASSHRLTRYLFEQYF.

This clonotype was counted many times. This chain joins TRBV3-1 and TRBJ2-3, with D unclear. CDR3 size: 15 residues. Germline V gene data show CDR1 as LGHDT and CDR2 as YNNKEL (reference sequence). V lost 4 bases to trimming and J lost 2 bases, with 13 bases between them. In DNA, the CDR3 is TGTGCCAGCAGCCCCTCCCCGGCTATCACAGATACGCAGTATTTT. Protein: CASSPSPAITDTQYF.

This clonotype occurred many times. The chain couples TRBV5-1 to TRBJ2-1; 7 bases map to TRBD2. V was pared by 4 bases and J by 4 bases, with 11 bases of the junction left unmatched. This CDR3 has 16 amino acids. CDR1 and CDR2 from the germline V gene are SGHRS and YFSETQ. The CDR3 DNA is TGCGCCAGCAGCGGGGGGGACTCCGATTTTTACAATGAGCAGTTCTTC. Amino acid sequence: CASSGGDSDFYNEQFF.

This clonotype was counted ten times or more. The rearrangement uses TRBV18 and TRBJ1-2; D is unresolved. The V end was cut by 3 bases, the J end by 3 bases, with 14 bases between. CDR1 is KGHSH and CDR2 is LQKENI in the germline V gene. This CDR3 region has 15 residues. Here the CDR3 DNA reads TGTGCCAGCTCACCTTGGACCGCTGAGGACTATGGCTACACCTTC. Its translation is CASSPWTAEDYGYTF.

Ten or more counts support this clonotype. The V gene is TRBV29-1, the J gene TRBJ2-3; D unclear. This CDR3 contains 11 residues. The ends were cut back, 7 bases at V and 5 bases at J, with 10 bases in the middle. Germline V lookup: CDR1 SQVTM, CDR2 ANQGSEA. The CDR3 nucleotides read TGCAGCGCCAATGCCGGAGATACGCAGTATTTT. It translates to CSANAGDTQYF.

This clonotype was seen repeatedly, ten times or more. V usage is TRBV4-2 and J usage is TRBJ1-1; 10 nucleotides agree with TRBD1. With 2 bases clipped from V and 4 bases from J, the junction kept 4 bases outside the gene matches. Germline-derived CDR1 and CDR2 are LGHNA and YNFKEQ. The CDR3 contains 15 residues. Written as DNA, the CDR3 is TGTGCCAGCAGCCAACCCCGGACAGGGGGCACTGAAGCTTTCTTT. This gives the protein CASSQPRTGGTEAFF.

This clonotype was observed at least ten times. V gene TRBV6-5 combines with J gene TRBJ2-6, with TRBD1 identical over 9 bases. From germline, CDR1 is MNHEY and CDR2 SVGAGI. The CDR3 sequence is 16 residues long. Trimming at V came to 5 bases and at J to 2 bases, leaving 4 bases not matched to a gene. CDR3 protein: CASSIDRGAGANVLTF. The CDR3 DNA follows: TGTGCCAGCAGTATCGACAGGGGGGCTGGGGCCAACGTCCTGACTTTC.

This chain uses TRBV20-1 with TRBJ2-7; 9 bases are a match to TRBD2. There are 15 residues in the CDR3. Unmatched junction bases numbered 6, after V lost 2 bases and J lost 1 base. The germline V gene encodes CDR1 DFQATT and CDR2 SNEGSKA (reference sequence). CDR3 DNA: TGCAGTGCTAGACGCGGGGGGGTTGATTCCTACGAGCAGTACTTC. Translation gives CSARRGGVDSYEQYF.